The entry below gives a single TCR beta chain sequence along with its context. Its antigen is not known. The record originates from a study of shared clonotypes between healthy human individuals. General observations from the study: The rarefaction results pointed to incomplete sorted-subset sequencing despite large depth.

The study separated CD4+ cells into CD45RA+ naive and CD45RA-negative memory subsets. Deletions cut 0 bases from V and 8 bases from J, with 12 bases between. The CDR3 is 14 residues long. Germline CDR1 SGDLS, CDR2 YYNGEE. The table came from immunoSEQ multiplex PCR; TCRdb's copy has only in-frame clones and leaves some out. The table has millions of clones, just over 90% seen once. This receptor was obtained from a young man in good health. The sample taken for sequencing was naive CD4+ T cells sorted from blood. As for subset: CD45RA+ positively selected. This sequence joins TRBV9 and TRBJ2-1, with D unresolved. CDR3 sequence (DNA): TGTGCCAGCAGCGTAGGGCCCTTACTCGATGAGCAGTTCTTC. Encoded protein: CASSVGPLLDEQFF.